This T cell receptor beta chain was sequenced for a study of shared clonotypes between healthy human individuals (dated by TCRdb to about 2020). A note on the overall study: A couple of women and three men aged 18 to 49 years were included in the cohort. Per donor, three plates each were used for CD4 naive and CD4 memory, two for CD8 naive, and one for CD8 memory. Per donor, leukapheresis produced somewhere between about 0.8 and 9 billion PBMCs. Blood TCR repertoires of roughly five healthy adults were deeply sequenced to estimate repertoire size and the extent of clonotype sharing between individuals. Different laboratories and diverse techniques were used to prepare libraries and sequence TCR repertoires, to increase sequencing depth and limit assay-specific biases. What the study reported, not specific to this receptor: Pairwise subsampling indicated that sequencing depth was expected to affect the degree of clonotype sharing among donors. Naive subsets generally had larger estimated clonotype richness than memory subsets. Roughly 5% of naive CD4, around 3.6% of naive CD8, approximately 2% of memory CD4, and 0.4% of memory CD8 clonotypes were shared across several donors. Clonotypes shared by all four sorted-subset donors showed higher generation probabilities than non-shared clonotypes. Because the study included only a small number of donors, the genetic and exposure-history diversity represented was limited. Rarefaction of sorted-subset datasets indicated incomplete sequencing despite the large sequencing depth. Sampling was restricted to blood, and TCR repertoires in tissues likely differ from the TCR repertoires found in blood.

Using the deep immunoSEQ assay, TCR CDR3 regions were amplified from genomic DNA by multiplex PCR. Extracted genomic DNA from each cell subset was spread evenly across all wells of several immunoSEQ 96-well plates, with each plate serving as a replicate. For sorted subsets, around 200 ng genomic DNA, equal to some 30,000 T cell genomes, was loaded into each replicate PCR. Purified libraries were measured with a Qubit 3.0 fluorometer, size-checked on a Bioanalyzer 2100, and measured again with the KAPA Library Quantification kit. Every immunoSEQ 96-well plate was sequenced on a separate single-read 150-cycle Illumina NextSeq 550 flow cell. The authors' analysis ran thus. Because the immunoSEQ output held only junctional sequences and lacked quality scores, the filtering could not match the filtering applied to full-length reads. Sequences were annotated with PyIR, a Python wrapper for IgBLAST v1.9, using IMGT germline references to assign V/J genes and CDR3. Any read was removed if the V/J assignment was weak (E-value above 1e-6), the CDR3 was missing, or the read contained stop codons, out-of-frame junctions, or ambiguous translated residues. V3J clonotypes were defined as sequences sharing an identical inferred V gene, J gene, and CDR3 amino acid sequence. Percentage overlap between repertoires was calculated by dividing the number of shared unique clonotypes by the size of the smaller repertoire. RTK rarefaction, the Chao1 estimator, and Recon v2.1 estimates of unobserved clonotypes were used to assess repertoire richness. Generation probabilities for all TCRbeta clonotypes obtained by the gDNA method from a handful of donors were computed using OLGA. In TCRdb, the immuneACCESS table is reduced to in-frame sequences with V and J assigned. These tables do not hold every clone; where another copy was compared, an unresolved V gene accounts for under half, and the others remain unexplained. V and J calls and clone size follow that table, whereas D and trimming were derived from the DNA. The sample data list about 340,000 clones, and about 73% of these were observed just once. About 9.4% of the sample lies in the top ten.

Points on this clone: What antigen it recognizes has not been identified. No per-base quality is available; no much larger clone lies one base away.

A distance of 8 bases separates the germline ends of V and J, which lose 0 bases and 2 bases respectively. CDR1 SGHAT and CDR2 FQNNGV were looked up in the germline V gene. The CDR3 covers 15 residues, taking in both the cysteine and the phenylalanine. The DNA shown is the 45-base CDR3, in frame from base 1. The donors were healthy, HIV-negative adults with no recently reported acute infections or vaccinations. Every donor was a Caucasian adult residing in Nashville, Tennessee, USA. CD4+ T cells were enriched by magnetic negative selection; naive cells were then positively selected on CD45RA, and the negative fraction formed the memory subset. Blood was obtained by leukapheresis, after which PBMCs were separated by Ficoll-Histopaque density gradient centrifugation and cryopreserved in liquid nitrogen vapor phase. Analytical flow cytometry was used to check the purity and quantity of each magnetically sorted T cell population. Genomic DNA was isolated from each sorted fraction and quantified by UV absorbance on a Nanodrop 2000c.

Sequencing used memory CD4+ T cells sorted from blood. According to the study, the label for this sample's cell subset or site signals: CD45RA-negative fraction. The TCR comes from a man younger than 40 in good health. The rearrangement combines TRBV11-2 with TRBJ2-1, with no confidently assigned D gene. The CDR3 is CASSLEWAPYNEQFF. The nucleotide sequence is TGTGCCAGCAGCTTAGAGTGGGCCCCCTACAATGAGCAGTTCTTC.